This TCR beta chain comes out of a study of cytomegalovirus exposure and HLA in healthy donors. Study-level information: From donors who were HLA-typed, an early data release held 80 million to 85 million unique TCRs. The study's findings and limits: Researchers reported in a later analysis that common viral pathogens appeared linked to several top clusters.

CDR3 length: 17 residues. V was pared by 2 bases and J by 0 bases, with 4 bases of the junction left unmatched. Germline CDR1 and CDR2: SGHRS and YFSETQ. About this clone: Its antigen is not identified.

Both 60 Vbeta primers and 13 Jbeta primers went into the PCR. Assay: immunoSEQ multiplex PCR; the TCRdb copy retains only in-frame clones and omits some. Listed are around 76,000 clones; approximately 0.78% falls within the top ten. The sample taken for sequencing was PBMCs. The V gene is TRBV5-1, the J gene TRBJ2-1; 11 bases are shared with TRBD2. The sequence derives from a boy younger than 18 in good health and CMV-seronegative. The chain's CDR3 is CASSFLAGGLSYNEQFF. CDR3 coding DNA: TGCGCCAGCAGCTTTCTAGCGGGGGGCCTCTCCTACAATGAGCAGTTCTTC.